One sample yielded the 9 T cell receptor beta chains listed below, sequenced in a study of blood T cells in healthy people across ages. A sample-barcoded 5' primer and a J-beta primer mix were used in a second PCR of roughly 7 to 11 cycles. TCRdb re-called the 5' RACE reads with MiXCR, one entry per CDR3 protein. The sample consists of about 830,000 distinct CDR3 sequences, around 68% of them appearing once. Sequencing was carried out using blood. These receptor sequences come from a man younger than 40 in good health.

The chain has TRBV6-1 and TRBJ2-7; 7 nucleotides align to TRBD2. The trim removed 6 bases at V and 0 bases at J, leaving 8 bases unmatched. Germline V gene sequence: CDR1 MNHNS, CDR2 SASEGT. The CDR3 extends over 15 amino acids. The CDR3 spells CASRRGSSGSYEQYF. CDR3 nucleotide sequence: TGTGCCAGCAGAAGAGGGTCTAGCGGCTCCTACGAGCAGTACTTC.

This chain connects TRBV7-9 to TRBJ1-1; D possibly corresponds to TRBD1 (5 bases). The CDR3 is 13 amino acids. Trimming shortened V by 4 bases and J by 10 bases, and 16 bases separated the two germline ends. Germline CDR1 is SEHNR and CDR2 is FQNEAQ (reference sequence). CDR3 sequence (DNA): TGTGCCAGCAGCTCGGGGCAGGGAGAAGTAGCTTTCTTT. It encodes CASSSGQGEVAFF.

The genes are TRBV28 and TRBJ2-4, with 7 bases fitting TRBD2. The CDR3 extends over 18 amino acids. The V gene end was trimmed by 5 bases and the J gene end by 4 bases; junction bases not matched to a gene: 17. Germline assignment: CDR1 MDHEN and CDR2 SYDVKM. CDR3: CASSPFDLTGGAKNIQYF. The CDR3 DNA follows: TGTGCCAGCAGTCCATTCGACCTGACGGGAGGAGCTAAAAACATTCAGTACTTC.

This clonotype was seen ten or more times. The rearrangement uses TRBV14 and TRBJ1-2; 8 bases fit TRBD1. CDR1 is SGHDN and CDR2 is FVKESK in the germline V gene. The CDR3 is 15 amino acids. The V and J ends lost 1 base and 6 bases, in that order; junction bases with no gene match: 7. The CDR3 DNA follows: TGTGCCAGCAGCCAAGCAGGGACAGGCGGGCATGGCTACACCTTC. It codes for CASSQAGTGGHGYTF.

This clonotype is a singleton in its sample. The gene calls are TRBV10-3 and TRBJ2-7; D unclear. Germline V lookup: CDR1 ENHRY, CDR2 SYGVKD. V was shortened by 2 bases and J by 1 base, with 9 bases between the two germline ends. The CDR3 runs 14 residues. CDR3 bases: TGTGCCATCAGTGAGGAGCAGATGTCCTACGAGCAGTACTTC. Protein product: CAISEEQMSYEQYF.

This chain joins TRBV14 and TRBJ2-7, with D tentatively TRBD1 or TRBD2 (5 bases each). TRBJ2-5 matches the DNA end more closely, so the J call is doubtful. Germline V gene data show CDR1 as SGHDN and CDR2 as FVKESK. The CDR3 loop spans 16 amino acids. Here the CDR3 DNA reads TGTGCCAGCAGCCCTACTACTAGAGGGGTTTATCAGACCCAGTACTTC. This gives the protein CASSPTTRGVYQTQYF.

The genes are TRBV27 and TRBJ1-6; D is possibly TRBD1 (5 bases). This CDR3 has 14 residues. V was pared by 3 bases and J by 10 bases, with 13 bases between. Germline V CDR1 and CDR2: MNHEY, SMNVEV (reference sequence). In DNA, the CDR3 is TGTGCCAGCAGTTTTTGGCAGGGTAAATCACCCCTCCACTTT. This sequence encodes CASSFWQGKSPLHF.

The genes are TRBV4-3 and TRBJ2-1, with D perhaps TRBD2 (6 bases). The CDR3 totals 15 residues. Between the trimmed V and J ends, which lost 0 bases and 7 bases, there was a span of 13 bases. The germline gives CDR1 LGHNA, CDR2 YSLEER. CDR3 DNA sequence: TGCGCCAGCAGCCAAGATCGCGGGGCTTGGAATGAGCAGTTCTTC. Translation: CASSQDRGAWNEQFF.

The rearrangement joins TRBV5-1 to TRBJ2-1; 12 bases are shared with TRBD1. CDR1 SGHRS and CDR2 YFSETQ come from the germline V gene. The CDR3 covers 15 residues. Germline trimming cut 3 bases from V and 10 bases from J; bases unmatched to any gene: 8. As DNA, the CDR3 is TGCGCCAGCAGCTCTAGGGGACAGGGGGCGTGGGAGCAGTTCTTC. This encodes CASSSRGQGAWEQFF.